The 31 T cell receptor beta chains reported below all come from one sample, sequenced in a study of cytomegalovirus exposure and HLA in healthy donors. Using immunoSEQ multiplex PCR, the repertoire was profiled, and TCRdb retains in-frame clones only, with some absent. The sample holds hundreds of thousands of clones; approximately 83% are singletons and the top ten take about 1.2%. What was sequenced was PBMCs. The receptors come from a woman aged 30 to 39 in good health and CMV-seropositive.

The V gene is TRBV18, the J gene TRBJ2-7, with a weak D call TRBD1 (5 bases). The V gene's germline CDR1 is KGHSH and CDR2 LQKENI. Trimming left V 2 bases short and J 5 bases short, with 10 bases between. The CDR3 spans 13 residues. In DNA form, the CDR3 reads TGTGCCAGCTCACCAAGCTCAGGGCACGAGCAGTACTTC. Protein: CASSPSSGHEQYF.

The J gene is TRBJ2-3, the V gene TRBV7-9, with 8 bases matching TRBD2. CDR1 and CDR2 from the germline V gene are SEHNR and FQNEAQ (reference sequence). J lost 3 bases, V lost 5 bases, and 10 bases had no gene match. The CDR3 loop spans 16 amino acids. This CDR3 reads CASSPQSGSGTDTQYF. CDR3 nucleotide sequence: TGTGCCAGCAGCCCACAGAGCGGGAGCGGGACAGATACGCAGTATTTT.

This clone has only one observation. The rearrangement joins TRBV5-1 to TRBJ1-3; maybe TRBD1 (5 bases). The CDR3 is 14 amino acids. Deletions cut 3 bases from V and 0 bases from J, with 7 bases between. The germline V gene has CDR1 SGHRS and CDR2 YFSETQ. CDR3 in DNA: TGCGCCAGCAGCTATGACAGCTCTGGAAACACCATATATTTT. Encoded protein: CASSYDSSGNTIYF.

The rearrangement joins TRBV5-1 to TRBJ1-3; TRBD1 might be the D (6 bases). The CDR3 extends over 14 amino acids. Looked up from germline, CDR1 is SGHRS and CDR2 is YFSETQ. Trimming took off 7 bases at V and 7 bases at J, with 18 bases between the two ends. CDR3: CASQSGEGRNTIYF. The CDR3 bases are TGCGCCAGCCAATCAGGGGAAGGTCGGAACACCATATATTTT.

This chain joins TRBV19 and TRBJ1-2; D ambiguous. This CDR3 region has 14 residues. Germline V gene sequence: CDR1 LNHDA, CDR2 SQIVND (reference sequence). The germline V and J ends were trimmed by 2 bases and 3 bases, with 10 bases remaining between them. In DNA form, the CDR3 reads TGTGCCAGTAGTATACAGCCGGGTTACTATGGCTACACCTTC. Protein sequence: CASSIQPGYYGYTF.

The CDR3 spells CASRFRGAAEAFF. DNA for the CDR3: TGTGCCAGCAGGTTCAGGGGGGCAGCTGAAGCTTTCTTT. The chain joins TRBV6-6 to TRBJ1-1, with 7 nucleotides matching TRBD1. J was trimmed by 6 bases and V by 6 bases; bases with no gene match: 7. CDR3 length equals 13 residues. Germline V gives CDR1 MNHNY, CDR2 SVGAGI (reference sequence).

The rearrangement joins TRBV18 to TRBJ2-1; a possible D gene is TRBD2 (5 bases). The ends were cut back, 6 bases at V and 10 bases at J, with 25 bases in the middle. The V gene's germline CDR1 is KGHSH and CDR2 LQKENI. The CDR3 runs 16 residues. The CDR3 sequence: CASSPLLRVGFREQFF. The DNA for the CDR3 is TGTGCCAGCTCCCCATTGTTGAGGGTGGGGTTTCGGGAGCAGTTCTTC.

V usage is TRBV21-1 and J usage is TRBJ2-7; the D call of TRBD1 is as the table states it, not checked on the DNA. TRBV21-1 is deemed a pseudogene. The CDR3 extends over 15 amino acids. The CDR3 DNA is TGTGCCAGCAGCGCGGAATTGACAGGAAAGTACGAGCAGTACTTC. This codes for CASSAELTGKYEQYF.

This clone has a single count. J is TRBJ2-7 and V is TRBV7-9; D might be TRBD1 (5 bases). This CDR3 spans 13 amino acids. The V gene lost 5 bases and the J gene lost 3 bases, with 11 bases spanning the gap. Germline V lookup: CDR1 SEHNR, CDR2 FQNEAQ (reference sequence). The CDR3 DNA follows: TGTGCCAGCAGCCTCCAGGGAAACTACGAGCAGTACTTC. It is translated as CASSLQGNYEQYF.

This sequence joins TRBV7-9 and TRBJ2-3, with 10 bases matching TRBD2. J was trimmed by 4 bases and V by 5 bases; bases with no gene match: 12. The V gene's germline CDR1 is SEHNR and CDR2 FQNEAQ (reference sequence). This CDR3 comprises 17 residues. The CDR3 DNA reads TGTGCCAGCAGCACCAAGATAACTAGCGGGACTCCAGATACGCAGTATTTT. Its translation: CASSTKITSGTPDTQYF.

This chain uses TRBV6-4 with TRBJ1-2; 7 bases agree with TRBD1. V was pared by 0 bases and J by 2 bases, with 3 bases of the junction left unmatched. The CDR3 length is 15 residues. Germline CDR1 reads MRHNA; CDR2 reads SNTAGT. The CDR3 sequence: CASSDSGRGNYGYTF. The CDR3 DNA reads as TGTGCCAGCAGTGACTCGGGCAGGGGGAACTATGGCTACACCTTC.

The chain is built from TRBV11-3 and TRBJ2-1, with 14 bases matching TRBD2. The CDR3 loop spans 18 amino acids. CDR1 is SGHNT, CDR2 YENEEA, per germline. After removal of 4 bases from V and 1 base from J, the junction contained 6 bases not matched to a gene. The CDR3, as DNA: TGTGCCAGCAGCTCCGGGACTAGCGGGAGTAAGTCCTACAATGAGCAGTTCTTC. It translates to CASSSGTSGSKSYNEQFF.

The chain combines TRBV19 with TRBJ2-3; D ambiguous. From germline, CDR1 is LNHDA and CDR2 SQIVND (reference sequence). Trimming left V 10 bases short and J 2 bases short, with 13 bases between. This CDR3 region has 13 residues. The chain's CDR3 is CATGRTNTDTQYF. CDR3 DNA: TGTGCCACCGGTCGTACCAACACAGATACGCAGTATTTT. Full variable domain (remainder filled in from reference TRBV19 and TRBJ2-3): DGGITQSPKYLFRKEGQNVTLSCEQNLNHDAMYWYRQDPGQGLRLIYYSQIVNDFQKGDIAEGYSVSREKKESFPLTVTSAQKNPTAFYLCATGRTNTDTQYFGPGTRLTVL.

The rearrangement links TRBV28 to TRBJ2-7, with TRBD1 matching over 7 bases. The V and J ends lost 6 bases and 6 bases, in that order; junction bases with no gene match: 5. From germline, CDR1 is MDHEN and CDR2 SYDVKM. CDR3 length equals 12 residues. In nucleotides, the CDR3 is TGTGCCAGCAGACCGAACAGGGGCGAGCAGTACTTC. It translates to CASRPNRGEQYF.

V gene TRBV30 combines with J gene TRBJ2-1; TRBD2 matches at 8 bases. The length of the CDR3 is 15 residues. The J segment lost 3 bases and the V segment lost 3 bases, leaving 7 bases of the junction unmatched. CDR1 and CDR2 (germline): GTSNPN, SVGIG (reference sequence). CDR3 DNA sequence: TGTGCCTGGAGCCTTACACTAGCGGACTACAATGAGCAGTTCTTC. This codes for CAWSLTLADYNEQFF.

The V and J genes are TRBV7-9 and TRBJ2-7; 15 bases are shared with TRBD2. This CDR3 is built from 15 residues. J was trimmed by 6 bases and V by 4 bases; bases with no gene match: 4. Germline lookup yields CDR1 SEHNR and CDR2 FQNEAQ (reference sequence). The CDR3 region has the DNA TGTGCCAGCAGCTCGGGACTAGCGGGAGGTGGCGAGCAGTACTTC. This gives the protein CASSSGLAGGGEQYF.

This chain connects TRBV19 to TRBJ1-5; D gene unclear. CDR3 size: 13 residues. V lost 4 bases and J lost 6, with 10 bases in between. Germline loops: CDR1 LNHDA, CDR2 SQIVND (reference sequence). CDR3 sequence: CASSSGVRQPQHF. The CDR3 DNA follows: TGTGCCAGTAGTAGCGGGGTGCGTCAGCCCCAGCATTTT.

This sequence joins TRBV7-9 and TRBJ2-1; TRBD2 matches 10 bases. In germline, CDR1 is SEHNR, CDR2 FQNEAQ (reference sequence). With 7 bases clipped from V and 9 bases from J, the junction kept 6 bases outside the gene matches. The CDR3 sequence is 13 residues long. CDR3 protein: CASNQGTSVEQFF. The CDR3 nucleotides read TGTGCCAGCAACCAGGGGACTAGCGTTGAGCAGTTCTTC.

This clone has only one observation. The chain has TRBV28 and TRBJ2-7; TRBD2 aligns across 7 bases. The ends lost 5 bases at V and 0 bases at J; junction bases unmatched: 22. Germline lookup yields CDR1 MDHEN and CDR2 SYDVKM. There are 20 residues in the CDR3. The CDR3 loop is CASSPRAVRQLATRSYEQYF. The CDR3 region has the DNA TGTGCCAGCAGTCCTCGGGCAGTCCGCCAACTAGCGACCCGCTCCTACGAGCAGTACTTC.

The V gene is TRBV5-4, the J gene TRBJ1-2, with 9 bases aligning to TRBD1. Germline-derived CDR1 and CDR2 are SGHNT and YYREEE (reference sequence). This CDR3 is 14 amino acids long. The J segment lost 6 bases and the V segment lost 5 bases, leaving 8 bases of the junction unmatched. The CDR3 nucleotides read TGTGCCAGCAGTTATGGACAGGGGAGGGATGGCTACACCTTC. Protein: CASSYGQGRDGYTF.

The V call is TRBV5-1, the J call TRBJ2-7, with 10 bases that match TRBD2. V was pared by 0 bases and J by 4 bases, with 1 base of the junction left unmatched. CDR1 SGHRS and CDR2 YFSETQ come from the germline V gene. The CDR3 covers 14 residues. The CDR3 spells CASSLELAGYEQYF. The CDR3 DNA is TGCGCCAGCAGCTTGGAACTAGCGGGATACGAGCAGTACTTC.

The rearrangement joins TRBV5-1 to TRBJ2-5, with 11 bases that match TRBD2. CDR1 and CDR2 (germline): SGHRS, YFSETQ. This CDR3 is 17 amino acids long. V lost 4 bases to trimming and J lost 5 bases; unmatched junction nucleotides: 13. DNA of the CDR3: TGCGCCAGCAGCCCCACTGGGACTAGCGGTTTCACTGAGACCCAGTACTTC. This gives the protein CASSPTGTSGFTETQYF.

V gene TRBV6-5 combines with J gene TRBJ2-5; the D gene is possibly TRBD2 (5 bases). Trimming left V 6 bases short and J 4 bases short, with 15 bases between. The CDR3 runs 14 residues. CDR1 is MNHEY, CDR2 SVGAGI, per germline. CDR3 DNA sequence: TGTGCCAGCAGAGGCTCGAGGGCCAGAGAGACCCAGTACTTC. This encodes CASRGSRARETQYF.

CDR3 residues: CSVPSDTSYEQYF. The DNA of the CDR3 is TGCAGCGTGCCCTCGGACACCTCCTACGAGCAGTACTTC. The chain is built from TRBV29-1 and TRBJ2-7, with TRBD1 as a possible D gene (5 bases). Germline V gene sequence: CDR1 SQVTM, CDR2 ANQGSEA. The CDR3 contains 13 residues. Between the trimmed V and J ends, which lost 6 bases and 0 bases, there was a span of 12 bases.

This clone has a handful of counts. The genes are TRBV9 and TRBJ2-2; TRBD2 might be the D (6 bases). Germline V CDR1 and CDR2: SGDLS, YYNGEE. Trimming stripped 3 bases from V and 5 bases from J, with 17 bases between. The length of the CDR3 is 16 residues. CDR3 DNA: TGTGCCAGCAGCGATGGGGGGAGCTTAGGGACCGGGGAGCTGTTTTTT. This translates into CASSDGGSLGTGELFF.

The rearrangement links TRBV5-1 to TRBJ2-3, with D possibly TRBD1 on 6 matching bases. Germline assignment: CDR1 SGHRS and CDR2 YFSETQ. Trimming removed 0 bases at V and 5 bases at J, with 13 bases between. The CDR3 sequence is 15 residues long. The chain's CDR3 is CASSLAGTPEDTQYF. In DNA form, the CDR3 reads TGCGCCAGCAGCTTGGCGGGGACACCCGAAGATACGCAGTATTTT.

This chain uses TRBV11-2 with TRBJ2-7; D is undetermined. V was shortened by 0 bases and J by 0 bases, with 15 bases between the two germline ends. The CDR3 has 17 amino acids. CDR1 and CDR2 from the germline V gene are SGHAT and FQNNGV. CDR3 protein: CASSLDFLTGYSYEQYF. In nucleotides, the CDR3 is TGTGCCAGCAGCTTAGATTTTCTGACCGGGTACTCCTACGAGCAGTACTTC.

The chain employs TRBV5-1 and TRBJ2-5; TRBD1 matches at 11 bases. CDR1 and CDR2 from the germline V gene are SGHRS and YFSETQ. The CDR3 contains 15 residues. J gave up 3 bases and V 2 bases, and 3 bases lay outside the gene matches. DNA of the CDR3: TGCGCCAGCAGCTTACGGACAGGGGGCGAAGAGACCCAGTACTTC. Translation gives CASSLRTGGEETQYF.

V usage is TRBV28 and J usage is TRBJ1-2, with 11 bases identical to TRBD1. Germline loops: CDR1 MDHEN, CDR2 SYDVKM. The CDR3 has 14 amino acids. The V segment lost 7 bases and the J segment 4 bases; nucleotides outside the gene matches: 5. The CDR3 region is CASTSGTGGYGYTF. The CDR3, as DNA: TGTGCCAGCACGTCCGGGACAGGGGGCTATGGCTACACCTTC.

In DNA form, the CDR3 reads TGTGCCATCAGTGAGGGAGCACCCTACGAGCAGTACTTC. Amino acid sequence: CAISEGAPYEQYF. V and J are TRBV10-3 and TRBJ2-7; the D is unclear. V was clipped by 2 bases and J by 2 bases, with 7 bases between them. The CDR3 is made up of 13 amino acids. Germline CDR1 is ENHRY and CDR2 is SYGVKD.

This chain links TRBV28 with TRBJ2-7; 10 nucleotides align to TRBD2. The CDR3 contains 14 residues. V lost 3 bases to trimming and J lost 5 bases; unmatched junction nucleotides: 4. Germline V lookup: CDR1 MDHEN, CDR2 SYDVKM. The CDR3 spells CASSLWTSGDEQYF. CDR3 in DNA: TGTGCCAGCAGTTTGTGGACTAGCGGAGACGAGCAGTACTTC.